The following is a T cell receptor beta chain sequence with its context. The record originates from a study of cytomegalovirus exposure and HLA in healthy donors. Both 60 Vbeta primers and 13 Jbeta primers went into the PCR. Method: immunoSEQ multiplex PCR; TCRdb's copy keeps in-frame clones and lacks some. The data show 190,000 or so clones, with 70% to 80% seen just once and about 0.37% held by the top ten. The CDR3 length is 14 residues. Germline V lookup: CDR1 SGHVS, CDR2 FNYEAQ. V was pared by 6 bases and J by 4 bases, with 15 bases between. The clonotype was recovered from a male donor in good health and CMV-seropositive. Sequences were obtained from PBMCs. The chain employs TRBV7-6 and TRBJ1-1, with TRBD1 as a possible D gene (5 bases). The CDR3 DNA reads TGTGCCAGCAGTGATACGGGGGGAGTCACTGAAGCTTTCTTT. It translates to CASSDTGGVTEAFF.